This passage covers 23 T cell receptor beta chains from one sample sequenced in a study of shared clonotypes between healthy human individuals. Produced via immunoSEQ multiplex PCR; TCRdb's table is partial and in-frame only. Counted here are 950,000 to 1,100,000 clones, around three quarters occurring once; the ten biggest clones make up more than 0.55%. The specimen sequenced was memory CD4+ T cells from PBMCs. Subset here: CD45RA-negative fraction. These receptors originate from a man aged 18 to 35 in good health. Some clones in this sample may be carry-over from other donors' samples.

The V and J genes are TRBV4-1 and TRBJ1-1, with D perhaps TRBD1 (6 bases). Germline CDR1 reads MGHRA; CDR2 reads YSYEKL. The V end lost 2 bases, the J end lost 1 base, and 11 bases lay between the germline ends. The CDR3 extends over 15 amino acids. The CDR3 sequence is CASSQPTTGNTEAFF. CDR3 bases: TGCGCCAGCAGCCAACCTACGACAGGGAACACTGAAGCTTTCTTT.

Only a few counts were recorded for this clone. V usage is TRBV10-3 and J usage is TRBJ2-5; 7 nucleotides match TRBD2. V trimming: 6 bases; J trimming: 5 bases; junction bases outside the gene matches: 3. Per germline, CDR1 ENHRY and CDR2 SYGVKD. The CDR3 consists of 12 residues. The CDR3: CAIRGRVETQYF. CDR3 in DNA: TGTGCCATCAGAGGGAGGGTGGAGACCCAGTACTTC.

The chain employs TRBV4-1 and TRBJ1-4, with no clear D. Germline values: CDR1 MGHRA, CDR2 YSYEKL. This CDR3 region has 16 residues. V was trimmed by 1 base and J by 5 bases, leaving 14 bases between them. The CDR3 DNA follows: TGCGCCAGCAGCCAAGGGACCTTACACGGGAATGAAAAACTGTTTTTT. The encoded protein is CASSQGTLHGNEKLFF.

The CDR3, as DNA: TGTGCCAGCAGCTTTGCCGGGACAGGGGTGGAAGCTTTCTTT. It yields the protein CASSFAGTGVEAFF. The chain couples TRBV5-4 to TRBJ1-1; 10 bases are a match to TRBD1. The CDR3 runs to 14 residues. Germline assignment: CDR1 SGHNT and CDR2 YYREEE (reference sequence). V trimming: 2 bases; J trimming: 8 bases; junction bases outside the gene matches: 6.

The DNA of the CDR3 is TGTGCCAGTAGTCCTAGGAGTTACGGGGAGCTGTTTTTT. Residues: CASSPRSYGELFF. The V and J genes are TRBV19 and TRBJ2-2; the D is unclear. The CDR3 is made up of 13 amino acids. Germline values: CDR1 LNHDA, CDR2 SQIVND (reference sequence). V shed 5 bases and J shed 7 bases, with 11 bases lying between them.

Many counts were recorded for this clone. The V call is TRBV7-9, the J call TRBJ2-2; TRBD1 aligns across 9 bases. V lost 5 bases to trimming and J lost 6 bases; unmatched junction nucleotides: 4. The germline V gene has CDR1 SEHNR and CDR2 FQNEAQ (reference sequence). The CDR3 runs to 14 residues. The CDR3 DNA reads as TGTGCCAGCAGCCGACAGGGGGTCCCCGGGGAGCTGTTTTTT. Its translation is CASSRQGVPGELFF.

The chain employs TRBV7-2 and TRBJ2-5, with D unclear. The ends were cut back, 4 bases at V and 5 bases at J, with 8 bases in the middle. CDR3 size: 12 residues. Looked up from germline, CDR1 is SGHTA and CDR2 is FQGNSA. CDR3 sequence: CASSSTRETQYF. The CDR3 region has the DNA TGTGCCAGCAGCTCCACCCGGGAGACCCAGTACTTC.

The chain carries TRBV7-9 and TRBJ1-2; D not certain. In germline, CDR1 is SEHNR, CDR2 FQNEAQ (reference sequence). Trimming took 4 bases from V and 12 from J, leaving 3 bases between them. This CDR3 has 8 amino acids. The CDR3 region is CASSSNTF. In DNA, the CDR3 is TGTGCCAGCAGCTCGAACACCTTC.

The gene calls are TRBV11-2 and TRBJ2-2; 8 nucleotides agree with TRBD2. The CDR3 length is 16 residues. In germline, CDR1 is SGHAT, CDR2 FQNNGV. V was pared by 2 bases and J by 5 bases, with 7 bases of the junction left unmatched. The CDR3 region is CASSLISGRGTGELFF. The CDR3 region has the DNA TGTGCCAGCAGCTTAATCAGCGGGAGAGGTACCGGGGAGCTGTTTTTT.

This chain joins TRBV11-1 and TRBJ2-1; 7 nucleotides line up with TRBD1. The germline V gene has CDR1 SGHAT and CDR2 FQDESV (reference sequence). With V trimmed by 5 bases and J by 7 bases, 5 bases remained unmatched. The CDR3 runs to 13 residues. CDR3 sequence reads: CASSQGQFNEQFF. The DNA for the CDR3 is TGTGCCAGCAGCCAGGGACAGTTTAATGAGCAGTTCTTC.

The chain combines TRBV7-8 with TRBJ1-1; D ambiguous. Trimming took 1 base from V and 11 from J, leaving 11 bases between them. The CDR3 sequence is 12 residues long. In germline, CDR1 is SGHVS, CDR2 FQNEAQ. The CDR3 DNA reads TGTGCCAGCAGCTTAGTTAGGGTTGGCGCTTTCTTT. Its protein is CASSLVRVGAFF.

The V gene is TRBV2, the J gene TRBJ2-3; D possibly corresponds to TRBD2 (6 bases). Germline V gene sequence: CDR1 SNHLY, CDR2 FYNNEI. V shed 3 bases and J shed 2 bases, with 12 bases lying between them. The CDR3 contains 15 residues. CDR3 DNA sequence: TGTGCCAGCAGTGAGATTGGGGACTTCACAGATACGCAGTATTTT. It is translated as CASSEIGDFTDTQYF.

The chain carries TRBV6-1 and TRBJ1-5, with D possibly TRBD1 on 6 matching bases. The CDR3 covers 14 residues. Germline V lookup: CDR1 MNHNS, CDR2 SASEGT. Trimming removed 6 bases from V and 1 base from J, with 10 bases in between. In DNA form, the CDR3 reads TGTGCCAGCAGCCGGGGACAAAGCAATCAGCCCCAGCATTTT. Amino acids: CASSRGQSNQPQHF.

The chain couples TRBV29-1 to TRBJ2-1; 8 bases map to TRBD1. Losses at the gene ends were 7 bases for V and 6 bases for J; bases not matched to a gene: 8. The germline CDR1 and CDR2 sequences are SQVTM and ANQGSEA. There are 13 residues in the CDR3. The CDR3 DNA is TGCAGCGGCGACAGGGGCTCCGGCAATGAGCAGTTCTTC. It encodes CSGDRGSGNEQFF.

This clone was observed a handful of times. In DNA form, the CDR3 reads TGTGCCAGCAGCCCCGGTTGGGGACAGGGGGCGCATGAGACCCAGTACTTC. Protein sequence: CASSPGWGQGAHETQYF. This chain uses TRBV7-2 with TRBJ2-5; 12 nucleotides match TRBD1. The CDR3 runs 17 residues. In germline, CDR1 is SGHTA, CDR2 FQGNSA. After removal of 5 bases from V and 5 bases from J, the junction contained 12 bases not matched to a gene.

The chain's CDR3 is CASRKQGAIHEQYF. For the CDR3, the DNA is TGTGCCAGCAGGAAACAGGGGGCGATCCACGAGCAGTACTTC. The chain couples TRBV6-6 to TRBJ2-7; TRBD1 aligns across 9 bases. The ends lost 6 bases at V and 5 bases at J; junction bases unmatched: 8. There are 14 residues in the CDR3. Looked up from germline, CDR1 is MNHNY and CDR2 is SVGAGI (reference sequence).

The gene calls are TRBV9 and TRBJ2-7, with D perhaps TRBD1 (6 bases). Germline V lookup: CDR1 SGDLS, CDR2 YYNGEE. This CDR3 region has 14 residues. Trimming shortened V by 5 bases and J by 4 bases, and 16 bases separated the two germline ends. The CDR3 coding sequence is TGTGCCAGCAGGGTAACCAGAGGGGGTTACGAGCAGTACTTC. This sequence encodes CASRVTRGGYEQYF.

The chain is built from TRBV9 and TRBJ2-3; D is uncertain. This CDR3 spans 15 amino acids. Germline lookup yields CDR1 SGDLS and CDR2 YYNGEE. Trimming took off 1 base at V and 4 bases at J, with 13 bases between the two ends. The CDR3 reads CASSVLSAAADTQYF. CDR3 DNA sequence: TGTGCCAGCAGCGTACTCTCTGCGGCAGCAGATACGCAGTATTTT. Drawing the rest from reference TRBV9 and TRBJ2-3, the complete variable domain is DSGVTQTPKHLITATGQRVTLRCSPRSGDLSVYWYQQSLDQGLQFLIQYYNGEERAKGNILERFSAQQFPDLHSELNLSSLELGDSALYFCASSVLSAAADTQYFGPGTRLTVL.

The CDR3 is CASSQVAGRGQETQYF. The CDR3 bases are TGTGCCAGCAGCCAAGTTGCGGGCAGGGGGCAAGAGACCCAGTACTTC. The rearrangement joins TRBV4-2 to TRBJ2-5; 7 nucleotides agree with TRBD1. This CDR3 spans 16 amino acids. The V gene's germline CDR1 is LGHNA and CDR2 YNFKEQ. V gave up 1 base and J gave up 2 bases; unmatched junction bases: 7.

This sequence joins TRBV15 and TRBJ1-2; no firm D call. The V end lost 0 bases, the J end lost 6 bases, and 11 bases lay between the germline ends. The CDR3 is 14 amino acids. Germline CDR1 and CDR2: LNHNV and YYDKDF (reference sequence). CDR3 nucleotides: TGTGCCACCAGCAGAGATCTGACCGGCCATGGCTACACCTTC. It yields the protein CATSRDLTGHGYTF.

The chain combines TRBV7-6 with TRBJ1-4; tentatively, D is TRBD1 (6 bases). This CDR3 is 14 amino acids long. In germline, CDR1 is SGHVS, CDR2 FNYEAQ. With 5 bases removed from V and 8 bases from J, the gap between germline ends came to 15 bases. The CDR3 DNA is TGTGCCAGCAGCCCACAGGGAAGCTGGGAAAAACTGTTTTTT. As protein: CASSPQGSWEKLFF.

Ten or more counts support this clone. This chain connects TRBV28 to TRBJ1-2; D call uncertain. The CDR3 has 12 amino acids. Between the trimmed V and J ends, which lost 3 bases and 6 bases, there was a span of 8 bases. The germline V gene encodes CDR1 MDHEN and CDR2 SYDVKM. The CDR3 loop reads CASSFGVDGYTF. As DNA, the CDR3 is TGTGCCAGCAGTTTCGGGGTTGATGGCTACACCTTC.

The chain is built from TRBV28 and TRBJ2-5; D is perhaps TRBD1 (8 bases). Deletions cut 4 bases from V and 2 bases from J, with 23 bases between. This CDR3 contains 18 residues. Germline values: CDR1 MDHEN, CDR2 SYDVKM. The CDR3 DNA reads as TGTGCCAGCAGTTCTCGGGACAGGATACTCGGGGGGCAAGAGACCCAGTACTTC. Its translation: CASSSRDRILGGQETQYF.